One and the same sample provided the 9 T cell receptor beta chains below, sequenced in a study of T cell clusters in autoimmune cytopenias. About 37,500 genome equivalents of blood DNA were amplified for TRB. One tube held mixed TRB-A and TRB-B primer pools for touch-down PCR. TCRdb reprocessed the multiplex PCR reads, with one entry per CDR3 protein and no DNA. This sample's table has about 8,300 distinct CDR3 sequences. Sequencing input: peripheral blood. The receptors come from a human donor with an autoimmune cytopenia or autoimmune hepatitis (not recorded which).

This clonotype shows up as medium-sized by frequency. This CDR3 is CASMAGGSGAGELFF. The chain couples TRBV6-6 to TRBJ2-2; TCRdb's D gene call, TRBD2, goes unchecked for lack of DNA. This CDR3 has 15 residues. Germline loops: CDR1 MNHNY, CDR2 SVGAGI (reference sequence).

V usage is TRBV6-1 and J usage is TRBJ2-1; the D call from TCRdb, TRBD1, cannot be confirmed without DNA. Germline values: CDR1 MNHNS, CDR2 SASEGT. The CDR3 is made up of 15 amino acids. The CDR3 loop reads CASRTVGGRSYEQFF.

This rearrangement joins TRBV6-2 or TRBV6-3 to TRBJ2-5; TCRdb calls TRBD1, which cannot be checked without DNA. Germline V lookup: CDR1 MNHEY, CDR2 SVGEGT. The CDR3 totals 15 residues. CDR3 amino acids: CASREDRMGLQTQYF.

The chain couples TRBV12-3 or TRBV12-4 to TRBJ2-1; TCRdb's D call, TRBD1, is unchecked because there is no DNA. The CDR3 runs to 14 residues. CDR3 sequence reads: CASNSRVAYNEQFF.

V usage is TRBV7-9 and J usage is TRBJ2-5; TCRdb names TRBD2, which stays unverified in the absence of DNA. The germline gives CDR1 SEHNR, CDR2 FQNEAQ (reference sequence). This CDR3 comprises 14 residues. The CDR3 here is CASTLSGRLGTQYF.

Judged by frequency, this clonotype is medium-sized. The CDR3 region is CASGRSTDTQYF. The rearrangement links TRBV6-5 to TRBJ2-3; with no DNA, the TCRdb D assignment of TRBD1 cannot be verified. This CDR3 has 12 residues. CDR1 MNHEY and CDR2 SVGAGI come from the germline V gene.

This clonotype registers medium-sized (0.01 to 0.1%) by frequency. This chain joins TRBV27 and TRBJ2-1; TCRdb's assignment of TRBD2 cannot be checked, as there is no DNA. The CDR3 sequence is 16 residues long. Germline V gives CDR1 MNHEY, CDR2 SMNVEV (reference sequence). CDR3 sequence reads: CASSSGRLAGGNEQFF.

This chain uses TRBV20-1 with TRBJ1-5; as DNA is missing, the TRBD1 call by TCRdb cannot be tested. Germline V gene lookup returns CDR1 DFQATT and CDR2 SNEGSKA (reference sequence). CDR3 length equals 12 residues. This CDR3 reads CSAVGRNQPQHF.

The chain links TRBV28 to TRBJ2-2; TCRdb selects TRBD2, and the lack of DNA leaves this call unchecked. Looked up from germline, CDR1 is MDHEN and CDR2 is SYDVKM. The CDR3 spans 15 residues. CDR3 residues: CASSLIGGPTGELFF.